This TCR beta chain is from a study of T-cell memory formation after mild COVID-19. Overall study: Clusters were largely donor specific. Study observations and caveats: Memory cells collected pre-infection included some clones that later responded, suggesting cross-reactive memory joined. Day 15 to 85 contractors were CD4/CD8 balanced; later expanders leaned CD4+.

In the case of this clonotype: Its antigen is still unknown.

V trimming: 2 bases; J trimming: 3 bases; junction bases outside the gene matches: 1. The CDR3 covers 14 residues. CDR1 is KGHDR and CDR2 is SFDVKD in the germline V gene. Constant-segment primers were used for 5'RACE, and the resulting TCR alpha and TCR beta cDNA libraries carried sample barcodes and UMIs. One entry per CDR3 protein, called by TCRdb with MiXCR from the 5' RACE reads. The sample yields fewer than 650,000 distinct CDR3 sequences, around 15% seen once. This clonotype was sampled from an adult woman who had mild COVID-19 (a few samples of this study predate the infection). Cell type and time point are not known. Sequencing was performed on PBMCs or a T cell subset sorted from them (not recorded which). V gene TRBV24-1 combines with J gene TRBJ2-3, with 7 bases fitting TRBD1. Here the CDR3 DNA reads TGTGCCACCAGTGATTACAGGGGAACAGATACGCAGTATTTT. Protein: CATSDYRGTDTQYF.